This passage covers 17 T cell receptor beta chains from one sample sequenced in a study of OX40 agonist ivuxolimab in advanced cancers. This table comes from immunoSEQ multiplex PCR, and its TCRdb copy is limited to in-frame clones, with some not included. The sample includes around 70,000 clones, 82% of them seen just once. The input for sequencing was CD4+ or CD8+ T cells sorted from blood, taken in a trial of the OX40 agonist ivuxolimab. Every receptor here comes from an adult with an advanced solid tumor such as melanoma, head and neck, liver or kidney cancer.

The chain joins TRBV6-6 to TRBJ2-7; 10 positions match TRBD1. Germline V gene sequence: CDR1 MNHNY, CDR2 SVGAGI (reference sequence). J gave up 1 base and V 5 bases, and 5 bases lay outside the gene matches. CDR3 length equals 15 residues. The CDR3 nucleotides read TGTGCCAGCAGTCTAAGACAGGGGGCATCCTACGAGCAGTACTTC. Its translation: CASSLRQGASYEQYF.

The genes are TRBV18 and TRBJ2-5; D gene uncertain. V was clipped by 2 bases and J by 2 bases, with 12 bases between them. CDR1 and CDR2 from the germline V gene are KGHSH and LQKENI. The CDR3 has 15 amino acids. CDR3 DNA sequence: TGTGCCAGCTCACCATTTGCATTTCCTCAAGAGACCCAGTACTTC. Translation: CASSPFAFPQETQYF. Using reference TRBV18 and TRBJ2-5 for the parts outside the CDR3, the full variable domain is NAGVMQNPRHLVRRRGQEARLRCSPMKGHSHVYWYRQLPEEGLKFMVYLQKENIIDESGMPKERFSAEFPKEGPSILRIQQVVRGDSAAYFCASSPFAFPQETQYFGPGTRLLVL.

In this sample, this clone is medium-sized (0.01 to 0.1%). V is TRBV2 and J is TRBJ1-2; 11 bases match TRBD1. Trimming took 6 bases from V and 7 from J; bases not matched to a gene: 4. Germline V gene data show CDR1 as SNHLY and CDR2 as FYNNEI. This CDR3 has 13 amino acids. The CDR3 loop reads CASSGQGASGYTF. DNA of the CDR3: TGTGCCAGCAGCGGACAGGGGGCTTCTGGCTACACCTTC.

The CDR3 bases are TGTGCCAGCAGCCAAGAGGGAGGGGAGCAGCCCCAGCATTTT. Protein: CASSQEGGEQPQHF. This chain connects TRBV4-2 to TRBJ1-5, with a weak D call TRBD1 (5 bases). V was trimmed by 0 bases and J by 7 bases, leaving 10 bases between them. This CDR3 has 14 residues. Germline V gene lookup returns CDR1 LGHNA and CDR2 YNFKEQ.

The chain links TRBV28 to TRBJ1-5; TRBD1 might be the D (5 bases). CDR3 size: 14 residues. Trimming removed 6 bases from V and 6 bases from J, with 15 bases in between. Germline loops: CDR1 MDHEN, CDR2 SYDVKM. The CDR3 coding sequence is TGTGCCAGCAGCCTTCCGGGGGACGGTCAGCCCCAGCATTTT. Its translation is CASSLPGDGQPQHF.

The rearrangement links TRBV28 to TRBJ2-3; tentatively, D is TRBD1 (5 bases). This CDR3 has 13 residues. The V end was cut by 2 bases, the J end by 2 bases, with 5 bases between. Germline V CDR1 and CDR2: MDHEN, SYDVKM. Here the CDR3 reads CASSLGATDTQYF. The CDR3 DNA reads TGTGCCAGCAGTTTAGGGGCCACAGATACGCAGTATTTT.

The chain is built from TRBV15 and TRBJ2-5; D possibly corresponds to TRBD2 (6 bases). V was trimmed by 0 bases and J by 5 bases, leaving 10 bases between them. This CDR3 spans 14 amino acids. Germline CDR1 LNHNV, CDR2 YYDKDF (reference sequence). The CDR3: CATSRDAGHETQYF. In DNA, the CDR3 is TGTGCCACCAGCAGAGACGCGGGGCACGAGACCCAGTACTTC.

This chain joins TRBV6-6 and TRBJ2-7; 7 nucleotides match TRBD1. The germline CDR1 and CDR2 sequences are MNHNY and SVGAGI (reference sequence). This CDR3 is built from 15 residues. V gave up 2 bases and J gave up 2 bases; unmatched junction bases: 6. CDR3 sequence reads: CASSYPTGQPYEQYF. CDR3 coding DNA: TGTGCCAGCAGTTACCCAACGGGACAGCCCTACGAGCAGTACTTC.

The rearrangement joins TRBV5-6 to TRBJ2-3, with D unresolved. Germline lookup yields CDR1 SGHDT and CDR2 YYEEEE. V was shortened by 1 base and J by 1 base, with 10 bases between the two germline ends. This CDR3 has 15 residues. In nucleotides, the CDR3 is TGTGCCAGCAGCTTGAGCCCGGGTGGCACAGATACGCAGTATTTT. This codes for CASSLSPGGTDTQYF.

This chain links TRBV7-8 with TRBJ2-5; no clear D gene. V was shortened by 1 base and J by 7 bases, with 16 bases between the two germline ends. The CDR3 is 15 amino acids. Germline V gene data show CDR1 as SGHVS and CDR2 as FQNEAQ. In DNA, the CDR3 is TGTGCCAGCAGCTTAGTAATAGGACCCTTACCGACCCAGTACTTC. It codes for CASSLVIGPLPTQYF.

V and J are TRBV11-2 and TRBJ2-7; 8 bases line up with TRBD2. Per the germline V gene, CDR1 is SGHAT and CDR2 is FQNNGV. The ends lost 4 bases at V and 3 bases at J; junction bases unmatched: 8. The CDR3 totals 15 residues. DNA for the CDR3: TGTGCCAGCAGCTCGACACTAGCGGTAAGCTACGAGCAGTACTTC. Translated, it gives CASSSTLAVSYEQYF.

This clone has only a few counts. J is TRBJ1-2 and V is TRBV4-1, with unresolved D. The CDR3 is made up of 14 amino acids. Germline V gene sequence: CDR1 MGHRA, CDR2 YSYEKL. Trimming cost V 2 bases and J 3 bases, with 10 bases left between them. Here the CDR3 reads CASSQSGVDYGYTF. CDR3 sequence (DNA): TGCGCCAGCAGCCAATCTGGCGTTGACTATGGCTACACCTTC.

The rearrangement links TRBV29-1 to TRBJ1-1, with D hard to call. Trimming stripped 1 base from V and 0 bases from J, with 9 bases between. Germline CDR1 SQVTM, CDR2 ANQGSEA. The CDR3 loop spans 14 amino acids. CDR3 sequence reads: CSVEVLQLNTEAFF. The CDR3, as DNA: TGCAGCGTTGAAGTTTTACAGTTGAACACTGAAGCTTTCTTT. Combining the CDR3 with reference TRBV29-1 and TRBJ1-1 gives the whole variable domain SAVISQKPSRDICQRGTSLTIQCQVDSQVTMMFWYRQQPGQSLTLIATANQGSEATYESGFVIDKFPISRPNLTFSTLTVSNMSPEDSSIYLCSVEVLQLNTEAFFGQGTRLTVV.

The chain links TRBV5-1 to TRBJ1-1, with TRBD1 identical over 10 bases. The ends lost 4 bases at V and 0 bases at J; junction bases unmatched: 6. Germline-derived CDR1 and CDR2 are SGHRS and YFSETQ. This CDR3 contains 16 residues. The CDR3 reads CASSPGQGRVNTEAFF. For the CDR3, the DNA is TGCGCCAGCAGCCCGGGACAGGGGAGGGTGAACACTGAAGCTTTCTTT.

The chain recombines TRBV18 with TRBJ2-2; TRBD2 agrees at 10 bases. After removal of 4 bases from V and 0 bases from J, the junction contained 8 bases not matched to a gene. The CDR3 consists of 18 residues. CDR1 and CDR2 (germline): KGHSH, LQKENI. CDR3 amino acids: CASSRRSGGAANTGELFF. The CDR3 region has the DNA TGTGCCAGCTCACGACGGAGCGGGGGGGCCGCGAACACCGGGGAGCTGTTTTTT.

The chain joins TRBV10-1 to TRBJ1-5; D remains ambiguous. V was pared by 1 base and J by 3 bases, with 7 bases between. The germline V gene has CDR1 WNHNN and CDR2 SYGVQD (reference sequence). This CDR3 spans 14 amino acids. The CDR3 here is CASSEYGYNQPQHF. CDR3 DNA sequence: TGCGCCAGCAGTGAGTACGGTTACAATCAGCCCCAGCATTTT.

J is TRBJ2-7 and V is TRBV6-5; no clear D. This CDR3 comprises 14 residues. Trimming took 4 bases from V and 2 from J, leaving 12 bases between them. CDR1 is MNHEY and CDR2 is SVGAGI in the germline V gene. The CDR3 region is CASSLPGLTYEQYF. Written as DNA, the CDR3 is TGTGCCAGCAGTTTACCGGGTCTCACCTACGAGCAGTACTTC.